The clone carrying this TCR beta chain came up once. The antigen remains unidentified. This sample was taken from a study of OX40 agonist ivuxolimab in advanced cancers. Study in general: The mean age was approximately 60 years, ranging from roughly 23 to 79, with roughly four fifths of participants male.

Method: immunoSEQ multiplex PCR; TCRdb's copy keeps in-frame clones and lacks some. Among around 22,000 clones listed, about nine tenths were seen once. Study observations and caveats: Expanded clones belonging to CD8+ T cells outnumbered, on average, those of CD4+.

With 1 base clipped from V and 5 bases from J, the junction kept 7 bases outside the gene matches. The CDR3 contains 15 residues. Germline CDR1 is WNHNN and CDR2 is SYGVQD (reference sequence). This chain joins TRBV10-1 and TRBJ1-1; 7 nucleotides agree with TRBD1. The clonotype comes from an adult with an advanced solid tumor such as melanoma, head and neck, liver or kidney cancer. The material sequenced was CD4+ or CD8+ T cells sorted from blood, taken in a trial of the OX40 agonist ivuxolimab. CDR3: CASSEYAGGATEAFF. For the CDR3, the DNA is TGCGCCAGCAGTGAGTATGCAGGGGGGGCGACTGAAGCTTTCTTT.